Each of the 10 T cell receptor beta chains below was sequenced from the same sample in a study of T cell responses to AZD1222 COVID-19 vaccine. TCRdb's copy holds only in-frame clones and misses some; the assay was immunoSEQ multiplex PCR. The table lists over 150,000 clones, 94% of them singletons. Sample: peripheral blood, taken 28 days after the second AZD1222 dose. These receptors came from an adult who received the AZD1222 COVID-19 vaccine.

The V call is TRBV6-2 or TRBV6-3, the J call TRBJ2-3; D remains unclear. The V gene's germline CDR1 is MNHEY and CDR2 SVGEGT. This CDR3 comprises 11 residues. The ends were cut back, 5 bases at V and 3 bases at J, with 3 bases in the middle. CDR3 sequence (DNA): TGTGCCAGCAGTATAACAGATACGCAGTATTTT. Encoded protein: CASSITDTQYF.

This clone was seen once. The V and J genes are TRBV7-8 and TRBJ1-1; perhaps TRBD1 as D (6 bases). The CDR3 is 15 residues long. Between the trimmed V and J ends, which lost 2 bases and 1 base, there was a span of 11 bases. The germline V gene has CDR1 SGHVS and CDR2 FQNEAQ. In nucleotides, the CDR3 is TGTGCCAGCAGCTTATTAACAGGGAAGAACACTGAAGCTTTCTTT. Its protein is CASSLLTGKNTEAFF.

The V gene is TRBV23-1, the J gene TRBJ1-2; D is undetermined. TRBV23-1 is marked as an open reading frame, function uncertain. The CDR3 loop spans 14 amino acids. The germline V and J ends were trimmed by 2 bases and 2 bases, with 9 bases remaining between them. The chain's CDR3 is CASSQALGNYGYTF. CDR3 in DNA: TGCGCCAGCAGTCAAGCCTTAGGGAACTATGGCTACACCTTC.

This sequence joins TRBV6-1 and TRBJ2-7; D may be TRBD2 (6 bases). Germline CDR1 reads MNHNS; CDR2 reads SASEGT. The ends were cut back, 2 bases at V and 3 bases at J, with 14 bases in the middle. The CDR3 has 15 residues. The CDR3: CASSEQGLNVYEQYF. In nucleotides, the CDR3 is TGTGCCAGCAGTGAACAGGGACTGAACGTCTACGAGCAGTACTTC.

The genes are TRBV2 and TRBJ2-5; possibly TRBD1 for D (6 bases). V lost 5 bases and J 4 bases, leaving 11 bases between the germline ends. This CDR3 spans 13 amino acids. Germline values: CDR1 SNHLY, CDR2 FYNNEI. The chain's CDR3 is CASSTLGGETQYF. The CDR3 DNA reads TGTGCCAGCAGTACCCTAGGGGGAGAGACCCAGTACTTC.

The V gene is TRBV7-3, the J gene TRBJ2-1; 10 bases are a match to TRBD2. This CDR3 spans 15 amino acids. Germline trimming cut 5 bases from V and 4 bases from J; bases unmatched to any gene: 5. Germline V gene sequence: CDR1 SGHTA, CDR2 FQGTGA. In DNA, the CDR3 is TGTGCCAGCAGCCCTGGACTAGCGGCTTACAATGAGCAGTTCTTC. It encodes CASSPGLAAYNEQFF.

This chain links TRBV3-1 (or the pseudogene TRBV3-2) with TRBJ2-1, with D tentatively TRBD2 (6 bases). Trimming removed 1 base at V and 9 bases at J, with 10 bases between. The CDR3 covers 13 residues. CDR1 and CDR2 (germline): LGHDT, YNNKEL (reference sequence). The CDR3 sequence is CASSQVGGTEQFF. CDR3 nucleotides: TGTGCCAGCAGCCAAGTAGGAGGGACTGAGCAGTTCTTC.

This rearrangement joins TRBV19 to TRBJ1-5; 7 bases fit TRBD1. With V trimmed by 5 bases and J by 4 bases, 11 bases remained unmatched. CDR3 size: 16 residues. From germline, CDR1 is LNHDA and CDR2 SQIVND (reference sequence). The CDR3, as DNA: TGTGCCAGTAGTGAGGGGGCAAGGGGCGATAATCAGCCCCAGCATTTT. It is translated as CASSEGARGDNQPQHF.

V and J are TRBV6-6 and TRBJ1-1; D gene unclear. This CDR3 region has 16 residues. Trimming took off 2 bases at V and 1 base at J, with 14 bases between the two ends. CDR1 MNHNY and CDR2 SVGAGI come from the germline V gene (reference sequence). CDR3: CASSYPRGYGNTEAFF. DNA for the CDR3: TGTGCCAGCAGTTACCCGAGAGGGTACGGGAACACTGAAGCTTTCTTT.

This clone was found a few times. This chain connects TRBV2 to TRBJ1-1; D is unclear. This CDR3 comprises 15 residues. Germline V CDR1 and CDR2: SNHLY, FYNNEI. V was cut by 3 bases and J by 6 bases, with 17 bases left in between. The CDR3 DNA reads as TGTGCCAGCAGTGACGGTGGCAGCGGATCGCCTGAAGCTTTCTTT. Protein: CASSDGGSGSPEAFF. The complete variable domain, with remaining parts taken from reference TRBV2 and TRBJ1-1, reads EPEVTQTPSHQVTQMGQEVILRCVPISNHLYFYWYRQILGQKVEFLVSFYNNEISEKSEIFDDQFSVERPDGSNFTLKIRSTKLEDSAMYFCASSDGGSGSPEAFFGQGTRLTVV.